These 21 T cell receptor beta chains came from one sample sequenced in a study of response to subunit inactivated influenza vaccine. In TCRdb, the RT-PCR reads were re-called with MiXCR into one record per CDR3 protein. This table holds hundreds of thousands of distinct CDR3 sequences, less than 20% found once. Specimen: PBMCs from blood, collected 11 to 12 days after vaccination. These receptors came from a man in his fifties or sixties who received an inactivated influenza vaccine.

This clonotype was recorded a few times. The CDR3 spells CSASGRSYNEQFF. In DNA form, the CDR3 reads TGCAGTGCTAGTGGAAGATCCTACAATGAGCAGTTCTTC. The chain recombines TRBV20-1 with TRBJ2-1; D is unclear. The CDR3 runs 13 residues. Between the trimmed V and J ends, which lost 3 bases and 1 base, there was a span of 7 bases. The germline gives CDR1 DFQATT, CDR2 SNEGSKA (reference sequence).

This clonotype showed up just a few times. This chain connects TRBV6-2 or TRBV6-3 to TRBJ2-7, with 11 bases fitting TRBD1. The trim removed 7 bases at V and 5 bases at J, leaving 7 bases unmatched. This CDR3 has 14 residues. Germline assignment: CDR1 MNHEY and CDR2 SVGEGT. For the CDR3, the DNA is TGTGCCAGCATTCCGGGACAGGGGGTCGACGAGCAGTACTTC. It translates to CASIPGQGVDEQYF.

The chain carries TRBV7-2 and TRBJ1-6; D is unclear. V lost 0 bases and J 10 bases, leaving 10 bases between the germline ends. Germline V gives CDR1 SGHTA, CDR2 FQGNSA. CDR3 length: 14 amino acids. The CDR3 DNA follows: TGTGCCAGCAGCTTAGCCCGACGGCAATCACCCCTCCACTTT. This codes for CASSLARRQSPLHF.

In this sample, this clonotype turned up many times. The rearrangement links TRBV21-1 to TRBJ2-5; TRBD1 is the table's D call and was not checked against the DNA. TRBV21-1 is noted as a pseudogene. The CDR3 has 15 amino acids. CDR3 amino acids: CASSKGDRGEETQYF. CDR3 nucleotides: TGTGCCAGCAGCAAAGGGGACAGGGGAGAAGAGACCCAGTACTTC.

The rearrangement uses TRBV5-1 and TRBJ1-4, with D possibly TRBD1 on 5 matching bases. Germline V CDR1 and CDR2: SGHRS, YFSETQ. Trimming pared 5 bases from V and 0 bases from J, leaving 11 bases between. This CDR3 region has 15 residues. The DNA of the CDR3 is TGCGCCAGCAGTACGGGAGGGGCAACTAATGAAAAACTGTTTTTT. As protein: CASSTGGATNEKLFF. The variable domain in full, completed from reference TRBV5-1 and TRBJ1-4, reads KAGVTQTPRYLIKTRGQQVTLSCSPISGHRSVSWYQQTPGQGLQFLFEYFSETQRNKGNFPGRFSGRQFSNSRSEMNVSTLELGDSALYLCASSTGGATNEKLFFGSGTQLSVL.

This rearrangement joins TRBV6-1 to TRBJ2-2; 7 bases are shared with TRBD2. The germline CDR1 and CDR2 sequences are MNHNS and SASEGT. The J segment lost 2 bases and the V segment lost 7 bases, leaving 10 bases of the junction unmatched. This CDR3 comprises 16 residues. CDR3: CASTQRDYLNTGELFF. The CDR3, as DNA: TGTGCCAGCACACAACGGGACTACCTAAACACCGGGGAGCTGTTTTTT.

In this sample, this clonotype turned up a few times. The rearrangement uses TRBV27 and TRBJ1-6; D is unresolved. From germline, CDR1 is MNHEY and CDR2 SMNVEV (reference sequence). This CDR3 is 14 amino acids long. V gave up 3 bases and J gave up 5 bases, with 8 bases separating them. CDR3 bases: TGTGCCAGCAGTTTGAGGGCAGATAATTCACCCCTCCACTTT. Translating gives CASSLRADNSPLHF.

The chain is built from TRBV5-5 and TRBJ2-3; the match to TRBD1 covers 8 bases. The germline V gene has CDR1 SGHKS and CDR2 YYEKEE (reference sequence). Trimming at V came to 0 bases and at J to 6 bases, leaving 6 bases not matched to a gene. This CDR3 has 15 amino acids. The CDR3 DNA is TGTGCCAGCAGCTTGGCGCGGCAGGGGGCGGATACGCAGTATTTT. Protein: CASSLARQGADTQYF.

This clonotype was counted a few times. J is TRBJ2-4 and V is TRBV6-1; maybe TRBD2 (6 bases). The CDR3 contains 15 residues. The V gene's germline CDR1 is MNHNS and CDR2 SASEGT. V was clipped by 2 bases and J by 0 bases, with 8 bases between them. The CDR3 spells CASSEQGLAKNIQYF. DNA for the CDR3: TGTGCCAGCAGTGAACAGGGACTAGCCAAAAACATTCAGTACTTC.

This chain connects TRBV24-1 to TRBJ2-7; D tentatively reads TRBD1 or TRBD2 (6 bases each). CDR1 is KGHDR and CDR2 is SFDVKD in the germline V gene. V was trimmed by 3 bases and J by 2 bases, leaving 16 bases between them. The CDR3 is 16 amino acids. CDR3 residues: CATSDPAEGGTYEQYF. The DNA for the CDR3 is TGTGCCACCAGTGATCCTGCGGAGGGGGGCACCTACGAGCAGTACTTC.

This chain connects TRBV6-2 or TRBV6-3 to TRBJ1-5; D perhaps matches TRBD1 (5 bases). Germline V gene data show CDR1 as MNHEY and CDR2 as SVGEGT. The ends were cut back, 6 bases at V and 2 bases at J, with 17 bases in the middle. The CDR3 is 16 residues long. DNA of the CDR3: TGTGCCAGCAGGAGGGGCACGGGCGTTGGCAATCAGCCCCAGCATTTT. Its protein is CASRRGTGVGNQPQHF.

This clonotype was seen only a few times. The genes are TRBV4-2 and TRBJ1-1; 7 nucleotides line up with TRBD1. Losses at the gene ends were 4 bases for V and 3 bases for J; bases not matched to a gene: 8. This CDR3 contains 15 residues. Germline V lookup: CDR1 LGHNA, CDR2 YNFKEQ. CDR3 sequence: CASSLAGGSDTEAFF. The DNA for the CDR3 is TGTGCCAGCAGCCTAGCAGGGGGATCGGACACTGAAGCTTTCTTT.

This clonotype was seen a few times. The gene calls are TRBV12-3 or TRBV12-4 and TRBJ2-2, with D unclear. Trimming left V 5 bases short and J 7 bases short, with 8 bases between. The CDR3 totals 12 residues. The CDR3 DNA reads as TGTGCCAGCAGTCAGATCCGCGGGGAGCTGTTTTTT. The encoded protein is CASSQIRGELFF.

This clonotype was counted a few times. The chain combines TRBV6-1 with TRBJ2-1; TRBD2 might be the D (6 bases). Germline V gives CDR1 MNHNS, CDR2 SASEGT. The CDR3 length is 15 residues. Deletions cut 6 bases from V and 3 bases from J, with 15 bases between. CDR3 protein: CASSRGKGIYNEQFF. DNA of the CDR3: TGTGCCAGCAGCCGCGGGAAGGGAATCTACAATGAGCAGTTCTTC.

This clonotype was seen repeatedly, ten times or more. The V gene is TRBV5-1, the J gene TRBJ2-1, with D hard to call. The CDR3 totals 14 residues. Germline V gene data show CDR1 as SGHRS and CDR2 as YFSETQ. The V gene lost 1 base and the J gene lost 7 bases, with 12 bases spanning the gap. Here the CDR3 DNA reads TGCGCCAGCAGCTTGAGTGCCTCAGAAAATGAGCAGTTCTTC. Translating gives CASSLSASENEQFF.

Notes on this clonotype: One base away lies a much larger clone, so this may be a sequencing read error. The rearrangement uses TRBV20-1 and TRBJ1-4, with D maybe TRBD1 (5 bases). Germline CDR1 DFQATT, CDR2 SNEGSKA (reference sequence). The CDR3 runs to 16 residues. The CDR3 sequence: CCARVAKGLFNEKLFF. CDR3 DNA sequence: TGCTGTGCTAGAGTCGCAAAGGGACTGTTTAATGAAAAACTGTTTTTT.

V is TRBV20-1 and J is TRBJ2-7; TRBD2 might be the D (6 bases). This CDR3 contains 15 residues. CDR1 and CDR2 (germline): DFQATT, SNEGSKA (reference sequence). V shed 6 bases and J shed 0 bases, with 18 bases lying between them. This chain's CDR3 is CSAEGGGPLSYEQYF. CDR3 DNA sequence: TGCAGTGCCGAAGGTGGAGGGCCCCTCTCCTACGAGCAGTACTTC.

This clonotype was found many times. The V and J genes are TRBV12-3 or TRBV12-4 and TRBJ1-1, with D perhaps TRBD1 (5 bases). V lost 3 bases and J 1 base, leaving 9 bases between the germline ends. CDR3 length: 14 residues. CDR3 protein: CASSFLGANTEAFF. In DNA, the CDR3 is TGTGCCAGCAGTTTCCTCGGGGCGAACACTGAAGCTTTCTTT.

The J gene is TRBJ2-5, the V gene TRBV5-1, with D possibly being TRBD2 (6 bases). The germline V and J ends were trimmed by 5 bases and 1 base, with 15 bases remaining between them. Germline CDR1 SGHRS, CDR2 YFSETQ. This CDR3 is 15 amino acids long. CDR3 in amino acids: CASRPLVGGQETQYF. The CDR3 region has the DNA TGCGCCAGCAGGCCACTGGTGGGGGGCCAAGAGACCCAGTACTTC.

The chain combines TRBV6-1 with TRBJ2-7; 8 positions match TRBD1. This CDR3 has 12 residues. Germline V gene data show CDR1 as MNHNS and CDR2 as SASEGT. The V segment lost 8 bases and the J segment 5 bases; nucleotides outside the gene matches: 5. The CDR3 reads CASGQGQNEQYF. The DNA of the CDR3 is TGTGCCAGCGGACAGGGTCAGAACGAGCAGTACTTC.

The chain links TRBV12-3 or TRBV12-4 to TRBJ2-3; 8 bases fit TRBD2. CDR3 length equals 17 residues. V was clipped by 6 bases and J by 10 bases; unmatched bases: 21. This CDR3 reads CASSLRHPGLVLPAQYF. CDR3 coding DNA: TGTGCCAGCAGCCTAAGACACCCGGGACTAGTTCTACCTGCGCAGTATTTT.